This T cell receptor (beta chain) was profiled in a study of shared clonotypes between healthy human individuals. Looking at the study overall: Aged 18 to 49, the donors were two women and a few men.

The CDR3 has 14 amino acids. Looked up from germline, CDR1 is SGHVS and CDR2 is FNYEAQ. V shed 4 bases and J shed 2 bases, with 12 bases lying between them. Whole-study results and caveats: The generation probabilities recorded for non-shared clonotypes fell below those of clonotypes shared by all four donors. Naive CD4 clonotype sharing across a few donors was approximately 5%.

Using immunoSEQ multiplex PCR, the repertoire was profiled, and TCRdb retains in-frame clones only, with some absent. Of 550,000 to 750,000 clones in the sample, less than 97% were seen once. Points on this clone: Its target is unknown.

As defined, naive CD8 cells were CD45RO-negative and positively selected for CCR7, with terminally differentiated effector memory CD45RA+ cells excluded. Healthy HIV-negative adults with no recent acute infections or vaccinations were recruited as donors. V and J are TRBV7-6 and TRBJ2-7, with D possibly matching TRBD2 (6 bases). This sequence originates from a woman in her thirties in good health. The source material was naive CD8+ T cells sorted from blood. The CDR3 DNA reads as TGTGCCAGCAGCTCCGTCGGGAGCCCCTACGAGCAGTACTTC. Its protein product is CASSSVGSPYEQYF.